This entry features one T cell receptor (beta chain) sequence. A junction end diverges from the germline sequence, so it may reflect a read error. Other DNA sequences of this sample code for an identical CDR3. The data stem from a study of cytomegalovirus exposure and HLA in healthy donors. The primer mix had 60 Vbeta and 13 Jbeta primers. Only in-frame clones appear in the TCRdb table, and some are missing; sequencing was by immunoSEQ multiplex PCR. The sample contains about 160,000 clones, under 85% of which appear only once. The germline V gene encodes CDR1 MNHEY and CDR2 SMNVEV (reference sequence). This CDR3 has 15 residues.

The specimen was PBMCs. The chain employs TRBV27 and TRBJ2-7; the match to TRBD2 covers 9 bases. The receptor's source is a woman aged 25 to 39 in good health and CMV-seronegative. The CDR3, as DNA: TGCGCCAGCAGTTTAGAGCGGGGGGCTGCCTACGAGCAGTACTTC. Its translation: CASSLERGAAYEQYF.